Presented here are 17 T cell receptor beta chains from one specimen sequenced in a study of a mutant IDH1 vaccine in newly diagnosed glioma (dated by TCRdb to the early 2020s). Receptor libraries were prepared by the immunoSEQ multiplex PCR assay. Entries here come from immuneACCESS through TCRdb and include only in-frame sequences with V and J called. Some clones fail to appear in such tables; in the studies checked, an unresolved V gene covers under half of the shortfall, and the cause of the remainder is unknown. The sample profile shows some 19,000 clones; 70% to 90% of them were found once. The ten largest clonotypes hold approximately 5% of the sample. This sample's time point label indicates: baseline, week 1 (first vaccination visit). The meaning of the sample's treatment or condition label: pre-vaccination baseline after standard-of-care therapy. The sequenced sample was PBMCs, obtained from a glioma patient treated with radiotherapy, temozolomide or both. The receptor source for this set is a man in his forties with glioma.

CDR3 residues: CASSLMTSGGQNTGELFF. The CDR3 nucleotides read TGTGCCAGCAGCTTGATGACTAGCGGGGGTCAGAACACCGGGGAGCTGTTTTTT. The genes are TRBV5-6 and TRBJ2-2; 12 bases are a match to TRBD2. This CDR3 region has 18 residues. Trimming cost V 1 base and J 1 base; bases outside gene matches: 5. Germline CDR1 and CDR2: SGHDT and YYEEEE. Combining the CDR3 with reference TRBV5-6 and TRBJ2-2 gives the whole variable domain DAGVTQSPTHLIKTRGQQVTLRCSPKSGHDTVSWYQQALGQGPQFIFQYYEEEERQRGNFPDRFSGHQFPNYSSELNVNALLLGDSALYLCASSLMTSGGQNTGELFFGEGSRLTVL.

The CDR3 region is CASSPPLAATDTQYF. CDR3 DNA sequence: TGTGCCAGCAGCCCCCCCCTAGCGGCCACAGATACGCAGTATTTT. V usage is TRBV7-9 and J usage is TRBJ2-3, with TRBD2 matching over 7 bases. The CDR3 is 15 amino acids. Germline V gene sequence: CDR1 SEHNR, CDR2 FQNEAQ (reference sequence). V lost 5 bases, J lost 2 bases, and 7 bases stayed unmatched.

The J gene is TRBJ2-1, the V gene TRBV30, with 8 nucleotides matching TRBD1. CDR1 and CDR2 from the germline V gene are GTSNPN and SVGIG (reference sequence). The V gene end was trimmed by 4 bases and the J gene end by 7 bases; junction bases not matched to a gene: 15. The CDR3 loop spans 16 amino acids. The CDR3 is CAWMGLKGQGRNEQFF. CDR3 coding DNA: TGTGCCTGGATGGGGTTGAAAGGACAGGGAAGAAATGAGCAGTTCTTC. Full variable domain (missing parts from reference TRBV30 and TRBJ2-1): SQTIHQWPATLVQPVGSPLSLECTVEGTSNPNLYWYRQAAGRGLQLLFYSVGIGQISSEVPQNLSASRPQDRQFILSSKKLLLSDSGFYLCAWMGLKGQGRNEQFFGPGTRLTVL.

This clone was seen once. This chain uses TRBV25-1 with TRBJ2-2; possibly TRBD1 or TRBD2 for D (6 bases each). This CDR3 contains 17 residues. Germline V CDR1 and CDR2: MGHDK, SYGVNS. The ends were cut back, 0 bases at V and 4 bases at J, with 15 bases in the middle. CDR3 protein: CASSEYIPGASTGELFF. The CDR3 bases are TGTGCCAGCAGTGAATATATTCCGGGGGCAAGCACCGGGGAGCTGTTTTTT.

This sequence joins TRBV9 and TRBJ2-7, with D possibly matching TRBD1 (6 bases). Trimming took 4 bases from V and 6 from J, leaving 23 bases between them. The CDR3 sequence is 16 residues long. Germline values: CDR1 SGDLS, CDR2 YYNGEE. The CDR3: CASSLRTATSLSEQYF. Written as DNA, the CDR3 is TGTGCCAGCAGCCTTCGGACAGCCACTTCCTTATCCGAGCAGTACTTC.

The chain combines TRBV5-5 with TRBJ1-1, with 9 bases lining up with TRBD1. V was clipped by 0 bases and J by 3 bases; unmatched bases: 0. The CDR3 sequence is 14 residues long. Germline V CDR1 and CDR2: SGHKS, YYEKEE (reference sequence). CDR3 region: CASSLGDRDTEAFF. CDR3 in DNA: TGTGCCAGCAGCTTGGGGGACAGGGACACTGAAGCTTTCTTT.

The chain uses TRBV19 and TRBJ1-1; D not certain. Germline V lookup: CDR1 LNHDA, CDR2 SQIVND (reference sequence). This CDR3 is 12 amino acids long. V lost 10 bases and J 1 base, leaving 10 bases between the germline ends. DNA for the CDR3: TGTGCCACCAAGACTGAGAACACTGAAGCTTTCTTT. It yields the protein CATKTENTEAFF.

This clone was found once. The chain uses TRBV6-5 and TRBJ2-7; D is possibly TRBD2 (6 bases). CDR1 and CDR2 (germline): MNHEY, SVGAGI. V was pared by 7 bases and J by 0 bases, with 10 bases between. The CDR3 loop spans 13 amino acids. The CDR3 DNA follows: TGTGCCAGCACTAGTAGCGGCTCCTACGAGCAGTACTTC. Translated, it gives CASTSSGSYEQYF.

CDR3 amino acids: CASSQGRGRAEAFF. CDR3 nucleotides: TGTGCCAGCAGCCAAGGGAGGGGTCGTGCTGAAGCTTTCTTT. The V and J genes are TRBV14 and TRBJ1-1; tentative D call: TRBD1 (5 bases). V dropped 1 base and J dropped 6 bases, with 12 bases sitting between them. Germline V lookup: CDR1 SGHDN, CDR2 FVKESK. CDR3 length: 14 residues.

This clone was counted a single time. As DNA, the CDR3 is TGTGCCAGCAGCCTCCTCGGTAGCGGGTACAATGAGCAGTTCTTC. This translates into CASSLLGSGYNEQFF. The rearrangement uses TRBV5-6 and TRBJ2-1; 7 bases align to TRBD2. Germline CDR1 is SGHDT and CDR2 is YYEEEE. Trimming at V came to 4 bases and at J to 4 bases, leaving 8 bases not matched to a gene. The length of the CDR3 is 15 residues.

The CDR3 DNA is TGTGCCAGCAGCCTCTTCGGGGCTAACTATGGCTACACCTTC. As protein: CASSLFGANYGYTF. V usage is TRBV2 and J usage is TRBJ1-2; D call uncertain. There are 14 residues in the CDR3. Between the trimmed V and J ends, which lost 6 bases and 0 bases, there was a span of 11 bases. Germline V gives CDR1 SNHLY, CDR2 FYNNEI.

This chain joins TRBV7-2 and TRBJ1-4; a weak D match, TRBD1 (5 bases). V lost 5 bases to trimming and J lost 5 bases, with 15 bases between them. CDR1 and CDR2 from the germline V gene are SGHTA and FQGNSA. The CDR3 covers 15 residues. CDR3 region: CASSPGGARNEKLFF. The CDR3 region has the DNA TGTGCCAGCAGCCCCGGGGGTGCGAGGAATGAAAAACTGTTTTTT. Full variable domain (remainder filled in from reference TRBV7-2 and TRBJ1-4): GAGVSQSPSNKVTEKGKDVELRCDPISGHTALYWYRQSLGQGLEFLIYFQGNSAPDKSGLPSDRFSAERTGGSVSTLTIQRTQQEDSAVYLCASSPGGARNEKLFFGSGTQLSVL.

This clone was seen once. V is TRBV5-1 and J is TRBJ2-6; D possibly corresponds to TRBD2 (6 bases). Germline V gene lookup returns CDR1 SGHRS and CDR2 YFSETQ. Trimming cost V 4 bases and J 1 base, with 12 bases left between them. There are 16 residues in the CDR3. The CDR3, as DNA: TGCGCCAGCAGCGCGGCGGGGATTTCTGGGGCCAACGTCCTGACTTTC. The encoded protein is CASSAAGISGANVLTF.

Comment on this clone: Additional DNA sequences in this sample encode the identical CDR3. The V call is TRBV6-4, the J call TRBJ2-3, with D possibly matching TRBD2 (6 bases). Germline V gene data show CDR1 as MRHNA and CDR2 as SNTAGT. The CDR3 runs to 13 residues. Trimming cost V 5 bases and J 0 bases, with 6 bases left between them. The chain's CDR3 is CASSSGSTDTQYF. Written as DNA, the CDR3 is TGTGCCAGCAGTAGCGGGAGCACAGATACGCAGTATTTT.

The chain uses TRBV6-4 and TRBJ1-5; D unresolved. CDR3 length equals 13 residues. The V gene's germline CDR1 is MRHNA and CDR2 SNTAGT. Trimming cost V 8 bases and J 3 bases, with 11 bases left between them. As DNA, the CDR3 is TGTGCCAGCTCCCAGCGGCCCAATCAGCCCCAGCATTTT. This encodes CASSQRPNQPQHF.

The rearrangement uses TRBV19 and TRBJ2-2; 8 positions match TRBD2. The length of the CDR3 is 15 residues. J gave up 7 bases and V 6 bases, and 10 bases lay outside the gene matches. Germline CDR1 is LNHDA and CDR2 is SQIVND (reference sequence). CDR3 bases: TGTGCCAGTAGCTCCGGGACTAGAAGGGTCGGGGAGCTGTTTTTT. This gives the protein CASSSGTRRVGELFF.

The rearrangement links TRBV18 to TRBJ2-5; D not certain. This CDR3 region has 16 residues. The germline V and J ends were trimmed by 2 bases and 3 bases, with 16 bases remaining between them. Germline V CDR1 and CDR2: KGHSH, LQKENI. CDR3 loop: CASSPGLDLNKETQYF. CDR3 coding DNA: TGTGCCAGCTCACCAGGGCTCGACTTAAATAAAGAGACCCAGTACTTC.